The following is a TCR beta chain sequence with its context. The germline gives CDR1 MNHEY, CDR2 SVGEGT. There are 14 residues in the CDR3. The data derive from a study of diagnostic markers for celiac disease. One entry per CDR3 protein, without DNA, is what TCRdb gives after re-calling the reads. Its table lists roughly 3,500 distinct CDR3 sequences. The specimen sequenced was either unsorted cells or a sorted T cell fraction (not recorded which). This TCR came from a human donor. This table probably holds off-target reads from a library built for another chain. The chain is built from TRBV6-2 or TRBV6-3 and TRBJ2-2; lacking DNA, the TRBD2 call made by TCRdb goes unchecked. The CDR3 sequence is CASSLSGRAGELFF.